The present T cell receptor beta chain was sequenced within a study of OX40 agonist ivuxolimab in advanced cancers. Generated by immunoSEQ multiplex PCR, the TCRdb table keeps only in-frame clones and is missing some. The sample has tens of thousands of clones; about 89% are singletons. Sequencing used CD4+ or CD8+ T cells sorted from blood, obtained in a trial of the OX40 agonist ivuxolimab. This TCR was recovered from an adult with an advanced solid tumor such as melanoma, head and neck, liver or kidney cancer.

CDR3 nucleotides: TGTGCCAGCAGCTTGAGCGGGGCCTACAATGAGCAGTTCTTC. This gives the protein CASSLSGAYNEQFF. The chain employs TRBV7-9 and TRBJ2-1, with 7 bases that match TRBD2. Germline trimming cut 3 bases from V and 2 bases from J; bases unmatched to any gene: 1. Germline-derived CDR1 and CDR2 are SEHNR and FQNEAQ (reference sequence). CDR3 length: 14 residues.